Each of the 27 T cell receptor beta chains below was sequenced from the same sample in a study of OX40 agonist ivuxolimab in advanced cancers. The assay was immunoSEQ multiplex PCR, and TCRdb's table has in-frame clones only and misses some. The table has nearly 55,000 clones, roughly four fifths seen once; the top ten hold more than 1%. Source: CD4+ or CD8+ T cells sorted from blood, taken in a trial of the OX40 agonist ivuxolimab. The receptors were sampled from an adult with an advanced solid tumor such as melanoma, head and neck, liver or kidney cancer.

The chain combines TRBV9 with TRBJ2-3, with 8 bases identical to TRBD2. The CDR3 consists of 17 residues. Germline V CDR1 and CDR2: SGDLS, YYNGEE. Trimming took 0 bases from V and 3 from J; bases not matched to a gene: 9. CDR3 residues: CASSVEGSGIGTDTQYF. The CDR3 coding sequence is TGTGCCAGCAGCGTAGAAGGTAGCGGGATAGGTACAGATACGCAGTATTTT.

The chain combines TRBV18 with TRBJ2-3; D not resolved. Trimming took 1 base from V and 0 from J, leaving 5 bases between them. CDR3 length: 14 amino acids. Germline V gene lookup returns CDR1 KGHSH and CDR2 LQKENI. CDR3: CASSPLISTDTQYF. CDR3 DNA: TGTGCCAGCTCACCACTTATCAGCACAGATACGCAGTATTTT.

This chain connects TRBV29-1 to TRBJ2-7; 7 nucleotides match TRBD1. After removal of 6 bases from V and 0 bases from J, the junction contained 8 bases not matched to a gene. Germline assignment: CDR1 SQVTM and CDR2 ANQGSEA. The CDR3 has 14 amino acids. CDR3 bases: TGCAGCGTACGGATGACAGGGCACTCCTACGAGCAGTACTTC. As protein: CSVRMTGHSYEQYF.

The J gene is TRBJ2-2, the V gene TRBV7-9; TRBD1 is a possible D gene (5 bases). Between the trimmed V and J ends, which lost 5 bases and 4 bases, there was a span of 11 bases. Per germline, CDR1 SEHNR and CDR2 FQNEAQ (reference sequence). The CDR3 totals 14 residues. CDR3: CASSLDILTGELFF. CDR3 coding DNA: TGTGCCAGCAGCCTGGACATCCTCACCGGGGAGCTGTTTTTT.

This chain connects TRBV28 to TRBJ1-2, with a possible D match to TRBD1 (5 bases). V gave up 7 bases and J gave up 4 bases, with 19 bases separating them. Germline assignment: CDR1 MDHEN and CDR2 SYDVKM. The CDR3 has 15 amino acids. The CDR3 DNA follows: TGTGCCAGCAATCACGACGGGGCTATCGGCTATGGCTACACCTTC. It translates to CASNHDGAIGYGYTF.

In its sample, this clone was seen once. The V call is TRBV6-5, the J call TRBJ1-4; TRBD1 agrees at 7 bases. Germline V lookup: CDR1 MNHEY, CDR2 SVGAGI. The CDR3 covers 14 residues. The V segment lost 6 bases and the J segment 8 bases; nucleotides outside the gene matches: 9. CDR3 amino acids: CASRHDRVKEKLFF. The CDR3 coding sequence is TGTGCCAGCAGACATGACAGGGTTAAGGAAAAACTGTTTTTT.

V gene TRBV11-2 combines with J gene TRBJ2-1, with 9 bases lining up with TRBD2. Germline V gene sequence: CDR1 SGHAT, CDR2 FQNNGV. There are 16 residues in the CDR3. The ends lost 2 bases at V and 7 bases at J; junction bases unmatched: 9. The CDR3 reads CASSLMGGRAINEQFF. The CDR3 nucleotides read TGTGCCAGCAGCTTAATGGGCGGGAGGGCCATAAATGAGCAGTTCTTC.

The count of this clone is one. The chain links TRBV27 to TRBJ2-5, with a weak D call TRBD1 (5 bases). V was clipped by 6 bases and J by 1 base, with 12 bases between them. CDR1 MNHEY and CDR2 SMNVEV come from the germline V gene (reference sequence). This CDR3 is built from 14 residues. As DNA, the CDR3 is TGTGCCAGCAGCCGGAGACAGTCCCAAGAGACCCAGTACTTC. Protein: CASSRRQSQETQYF.

The chain carries TRBV19 and TRBJ2-7; D is unclear. Germline V lookup: CDR1 LNHDA, CDR2 SQIVND (reference sequence). The CDR3 contains 13 residues. Trimming stripped 5 bases from V and 3 bases from J, with 11 bases between. For the CDR3, the DNA is TGTGCCAGTAGTCAATCCGGGCTCTACGAGCAGTACTTC. This codes for CASSQSGLYEQYF. The variable domain in full, with the rest retrieved from reference TRBV19 and TRBJ2-7, is DGGITQSPKYLFRKEGQNVTLSCEQNLNHDAMYWYRQDPGQGLRLIYYSQIVNDFQKGDIAEGYSVSREKKESFPLTVTSAQKNPTAFYLCASSQSGLYEQYFGPGTRLTVT.

V and J are TRBV27 and TRBJ1-1, with D possibly TRBD1 on 5 matching bases. Germline assignment: CDR1 MNHEY and CDR2 SMNVEV (reference sequence). V dropped 5 bases and J dropped 4 bases, with 20 bases sitting between them. This CDR3 contains 16 residues. The CDR3, as DNA: TGTGCCAGCAGTCCGGTTTCGGGGGGGTTGGTCACTGAAGCTTTCTTT. Its translation is CASSPVSGGLVTEAFF.

DNA of the CDR3: TGTGCCAGCAGCTCCACAGGCCTGAACACTGAAGCTTTCTTT. It yields the protein CASSSTGLNTEAFF. The gene calls are TRBV6-5 and TRBJ1-1, with D possibly being TRBD1 (5 bases). The CDR3 extends over 14 amino acids. CDR1 and CDR2 (germline): MNHEY, SVGAGI. Trimming removed 6 bases from V and 0 bases from J, with 11 bases in between.

The chain uses TRBV29-1 and TRBJ2-1; TRBD1 or TRBD2 may be the D gene (5 bases each). The V gene lost 0 bases and the J gene lost 9 bases, with 21 bases spanning the gap. Germline V gene lookup returns CDR1 SQVTM and CDR2 ANQGSEA. This CDR3 has 16 residues. The CDR3 DNA sequence: TGCAGCGTTGAAGACCAGACAGTGAGGGCGCGTGGTGAGCAGTTCTTC. Protein product: CSVEDQTVRARGEQFF.

This clone has just one count. The chain uses TRBV19 and TRBJ2-3, with D tentatively TRBD1 (6 bases). Trimming stripped 8 bases from V and 0 bases from J, with 12 bases between. CDR1 LNHDA and CDR2 SQIVND come from the germline V gene (reference sequence). This CDR3 contains 14 residues. The CDR3 loop is CASGWGQSTDTQYF. The CDR3 nucleotides are TGTGCCAGTGGATGGGGGCAAAGCACAGATACGCAGTATTTT.

This chain connects TRBV14 to TRBJ1-1, with unresolved D. Trimming removed 1 base from V and 7 bases from J, with 7 bases in between. The CDR3 has 12 residues. Germline V gene sequence: CDR1 SGHDN, CDR2 FVKESK. CDR3 DNA: TGTGCCAGCAGCCAAGGGCGGGGTGAAGCTTTCTTT. Protein product: CASSQGRGEAFF. The full variable domain, with the rest looked up from reference TRBV14 and TRBJ1-1, is EAGVTQFPSHSVIEKGQTVTLRCDPISGHDNLYWYRRVMGKEIKFLLHFVKESKQDESGMPNNRFLAERTGGTYSTLKVQPAELEDSGVYFCASSQGRGEAFFGQGTRLTVV.

There are a few counts of this clone. The rearrangement uses TRBV5-6 and TRBJ2-5, with TRBD2 matching over 7 bases. J gave up 1 base and V 5 bases, and 2 bases lay outside the gene matches. Per germline, CDR1 SGHDT and CDR2 YYEEEE. The CDR3 extends over 13 amino acids. The CDR3 is CASRASGQETQYF. The CDR3 DNA is TGTGCCAGCAGGGCTAGCGGCCAAGAGACCCAGTACTTC.

The chain couples TRBV15 to TRBJ2-3, with TRBD2 matching over 10 bases. The CDR3 is made up of 16 amino acids. The V and J ends lost 3 bases and 2 bases, in that order; junction bases with no gene match: 5. Germline CDR1 and CDR2: LNHNV and YYDKDF (reference sequence). CDR3 in DNA: TGTGCCACCAGCAGTGATACTAGCGGGACCACAGATACGCAGTATTTT. Residues: CATSSDTSGTTDTQYF.

This clone has a handful of counts. V is TRBV6-1 and J is TRBJ1-5; TRBD1 agrees at 7 bases. J lost 2 bases, V lost 4 bases, and 11 bases had no gene match. The V gene's germline CDR1 is MNHNS and CDR2 SASEGT. The CDR3 sequence is 17 residues long. This CDR3 reads CASSGKNRQGGNQPQHF. CDR3 coding DNA: TGTGCCAGCAGTGGCAAAAATCGACAGGGAGGCAATCAGCCCCAGCATTTT.

The chain couples TRBV6-5 to TRBJ1-2, with D uncertain. The CDR3 extends over 11 amino acids. Germline CDR1 reads MNHEY; CDR2 reads SVGAGI. Trimming pared 1 base from V and 8 bases from J, leaving 5 bases between. CDR3 amino acids: CASSYYEGYTF. The CDR3 nucleotides read TGTGCCAGCAGTTACTATGAGGGCTACACCTTC.

V and J are TRBV5-1 and TRBJ2-2; 10 bases align to TRBD1. The CDR3 spans 13 residues. Germline CDR1 SGHRS, CDR2 YFSETQ. The V and J ends lost 5 bases and 6 bases, in that order; junction bases with no gene match: 1. The CDR3 loop is CASSGQGAGELFF. DNA of the CDR3: TGCGCCAGCAGTGGACAGGGGGCCGGGGAGCTGTTTTTT.

V gene TRBV5-1 combines with J gene TRBJ2-5, with D perhaps matching TRBD1 (6 bases). Trimming took off 4 bases at V and 4 bases at J, with 20 bases between the two ends. The CDR3 length is 16 residues. Germline assignment: CDR1 SGHRS and CDR2 YFSETQ. CDR3: CASSPGQIILGETQYF. CDR3 DNA: TGCGCCAGCAGCCCCGGACAGATAATTCTCGGAGAGACCCAGTACTTC.

The rearrangement links TRBV7-2 to TRBJ2-5; D gene ambiguous. V shed 1 base and J shed 2 bases, with 11 bases lying between them. The CDR3 runs to 15 residues. The V gene's germline CDR1 is SGHTA and CDR2 FQGNSA. The CDR3 DNA sequence: TGTGCCAGCAGCTTAGATTGGGGAAGACAAGAGACCCAGTACTTC. Protein sequence: CASSLDWGRQETQYF.

The table lists this clone with a few counts. This chain connects TRBV14 to TRBJ2-2; D remains ambiguous. The V and J ends lost 3 bases and 6 bases respectively, with 11 bases between them. CDR1 is SGHDN, CDR2 FVKESK, per germline. This CDR3 has 14 residues. CDR3 region: CASSHNRAPGELFF. CDR3 coding DNA: TGTGCCAGCAGCCACAACCGGGCCCCCGGGGAGCTGTTTTTT.

This chain links TRBV19 with TRBJ1-5; TRBD1 might be the D (6 bases). The CDR3 runs 15 residues. Germline-derived CDR1 and CDR2 are LNHDA and SQIVND (reference sequence). V was pared by 5 bases and J by 0 bases, with 11 bases between. The CDR3: CASSGGGHSNQPQHF. In DNA, the CDR3 is TGTGCCAGTAGTGGGGGGGGCCATAGCAATCAGCCCCAGCATTTT.

The chain employs TRBV5-4 and TRBJ2-2; the D is unclear. This CDR3 spans 13 amino acids. Trimming removed 4 bases at V and 6 bases at J, with 10 bases between. Germline V lookup: CDR1 SGHNT, CDR2 YYREEE (reference sequence). The CDR3 DNA sequence: TGTGCCAGCAGCCTGGACGGGTCCGGGGAGCTGTTTTTT. This encodes CASSLDGSGELFF.

The chain joins TRBV9 to TRBJ1-2, with a weak D call TRBD1 (5 bases). The CDR3 loop spans 13 amino acids. Germline V gene sequence: CDR1 SGDLS, CDR2 YYNGEE. V lost 2 bases and J lost 2, with 7 bases in between. Here the CDR3 DNA reads TGTGCCAGCAGCGTCGAGGGGAACTATGGCTACACCTTC. Its translation is CASSVEGNYGYTF.

This clone was seen once. The chain has TRBV7-9 and TRBJ1-1, with 8 nucleotides matching TRBD1. This CDR3 is 13 amino acids long. V lost 5 bases, J lost 4 bases, and 3 bases stayed unmatched. CDR1 is SEHNR, CDR2 FQNEAQ, per germline (reference sequence). In DNA, the CDR3 is TGTGCCAGCAGCGGACAGGGTTTCACTGAAGCTTTCTTT. The encoded protein is CASSGQGFTEAFF.

This clone was detected only once. The chain joins TRBV10-3 to TRBJ2-3; D is unclear. Germline V gene lookup returns CDR1 ENHRY and CDR2 SYGVKD. V was cut by 6 bases and J by 0 bases, with 7 bases left in between. The CDR3 runs to 13 residues. CDR3 nucleotide sequence: TGTGCCATCAGCCCAGACAGCACAGATACGCAGTATTTT. Translated: CAISPDSTDTQYF.